The source of this T cell receptor beta chain is a study of cytomegalovirus exposure and HLA in healthy donors. At the level of the study: The roughly 110 validation repertoires were reported in a later analysis to have been generated on the same platform as the approximately 700 first-cohort repertoires. Study findings and constraints: According to the study, 160 or so TCR beta chains were cytomegalovirus-associated. Most TCR sequences proved rare, with some public TCRs found in many donors.

Details on this clone: Its antigen is not known.

Method: immunoSEQ multiplex PCR; TCRdb's copy keeps in-frame clones and lacks some. The data contain 110,000 or so clones, around 85% of them singletons. The clonotype originates from a woman between 25 and 40 years old in good health and CMV-seronegative. Sequencing input: PBMCs.

The CDR3 loop reads CASSSRGKDQPQHF. CDR3 sequence (DNA): TGTGCCAGCAGTAGTCGGGGGAAGGATCAGCCCCAGCATTTT. This chain joins TRBV6-5 and TRBJ1-5, with D perhaps TRBD1 (5 bases). V lost 5 bases, J lost 5 bases, and 13 bases lay in between. CDR3 length: 14 residues. Germline CDR1 and CDR2: MNHEY and SVGAGI.